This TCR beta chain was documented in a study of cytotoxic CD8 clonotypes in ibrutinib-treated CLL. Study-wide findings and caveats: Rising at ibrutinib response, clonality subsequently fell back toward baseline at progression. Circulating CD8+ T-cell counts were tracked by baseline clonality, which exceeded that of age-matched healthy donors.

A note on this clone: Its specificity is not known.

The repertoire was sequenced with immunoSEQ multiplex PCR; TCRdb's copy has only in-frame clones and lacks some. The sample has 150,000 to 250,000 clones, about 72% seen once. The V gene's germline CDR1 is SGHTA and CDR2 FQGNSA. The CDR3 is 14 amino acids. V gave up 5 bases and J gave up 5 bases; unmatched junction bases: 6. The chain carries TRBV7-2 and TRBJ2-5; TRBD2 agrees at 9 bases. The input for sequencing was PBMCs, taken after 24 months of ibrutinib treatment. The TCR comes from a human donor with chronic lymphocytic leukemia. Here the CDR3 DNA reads TGTGCCAGCAGCCCTCTAGCGGGATGGGAGACCCAGTACTTC. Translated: CASSPLAGWETQYF.